What follows are 11 T cell receptor beta chains derived from one specimen sequenced in a study of blood T cell repertoires in COVID-19. Data came from immunoSEQ multiplex PCR; TCRdb stores just in-frame clones and leaves some out. This sample has about 300,000 clones, with around 92% found just once. Material: peripheral blood. These receptors were obtained from a woman in her twenties or thirties with COVID-19, enrolled during active disease.

The J gene is TRBJ1-1, the V gene TRBV7-9; no clear D. The germline CDR1 and CDR2 sequences are SEHNR and FQNEAQ (reference sequence). Trimming left V 5 bases short and J 3 bases short, with 13 bases between. The CDR3 contains 14 residues. As DNA, the CDR3 is TGTGCCAGCAGCCCCCGGGGAGGATACACTGAAGCTTTCTTT. It encodes CASSPRGGYTEAFF.

V gene TRBV5-1 combines with J gene TRBJ2-3; tentative D call: TRBD1 (6 bases). The CDR3 extends over 15 amino acids. V lost 1 base and J 3 bases, leaving 12 bases between the germline ends. Germline CDR1 and CDR2: SGHRS and YFSETQ. The CDR3 loop reads CASSLTGLVTDTQYF. DNA of the CDR3: TGCGCCAGCAGCTTGACAGGGCTAGTAACAGATACGCAGTATTTT.

This chain links TRBV18 with TRBJ2-2, with unresolved D. In germline, CDR1 is KGHSH, CDR2 LQKENI. The CDR3 loop spans 16 amino acids. Trimming took off 0 bases at V and 1 base at J, with 9 bases between the two ends. CDR3 sequence: CASSPPSGGNTGELFF. The DNA for the CDR3 is TGTGCCAGCTCACCACCCTCGGGTGGGAACACCGGGGAGCTGTTTTTT.

The genes are TRBV18 and TRBJ1-5; 7 nucleotides agree with TRBD1. This CDR3 is 15 amino acids long. Germline-derived CDR1 and CDR2 are KGHSH and LQKENI. With 1 base clipped from V and 5 bases from J, the junction kept 5 bases outside the gene matches. The CDR3 coding sequence is TGTGCCAGCTCACCACGTGCCAGGGGGGATCAGCCCCAGCATTTT. It translates to CASSPRARGDQPQHF.

The V call is TRBV6-4, the J call TRBJ1-1, with D uncertain. Germline V CDR1 and CDR2: MRHNA, SNTAGT. Trimming left V 4 bases short and J 0 bases short, with 6 bases between. This CDR3 has 13 amino acids. CDR3 nucleotides: TGTGCCAGCAGTGCGGAGCTGAACACTGAAGCTTTCTTT. As protein: CASSAELNTEAFF.

CDR3 sequence (DNA): TGTGCCAGCAGCTCAGAGGTCGGGGTCCCAAATTCACCCCTCCACTTT. Its translation: CASSSEVGVPNSPLHF. This chain connects TRBV7-2 to TRBJ1-6; D unresolved. Trimming cost V 4 bases and J 7 bases, with 17 bases left between them. This CDR3 comprises 16 residues. CDR1 and CDR2 (germline): SGHTA, FQGNSA.

The chain combines TRBV27 with TRBJ2-7, with D perhaps TRBD1 (5 bases). Germline V gene lookup returns CDR1 MNHEY and CDR2 SMNVEV (reference sequence). The V and J ends lost 6 bases and 0 bases respectively, with 15 bases between them. The CDR3 length is 15 residues. This CDR3 is CASSLTASSSYEQYF. The CDR3 nucleotides are TGTGCCAGCAGCCTGACAGCCTCGAGCTCCTACGAGCAGTACTTC.

The V call is TRBV6-2 or TRBV6-3, the J call TRBJ2-5; maybe TRBD1 (6 bases). The germline V and J ends were trimmed by 2 bases and 5 bases, with 12 bases remaining between them. Germline assignment: CDR1 MNHEY and CDR2 SVGEGT. The CDR3 sequence is 14 residues long. CDR3 sequence: CASSYADRTETQYF. The CDR3 nucleotides are TGTGCCAGCAGTTACGCCGACAGGACGGAGACCCAGTACTTC.

The gene calls are TRBV11-3 and TRBJ2-5, with TRBD2 identical over 8 bases. This CDR3 has 13 residues. CDR1 is SGHNT, CDR2 YENEEA, per germline. The J segment lost 4 bases and the V segment lost 6 bases, leaving 4 bases of the junction unmatched. The CDR3 here is CASRNRGGETQYF. The CDR3 DNA follows: TGTGCCAGCAGAAACCGGGGGGGAGAGACCCAGTACTTC.

The chain employs TRBV14 and TRBJ2-1, with 11 bases identical to TRBD2. With 3 bases clipped from V and 7 bases from J, the junction kept 11 bases outside the gene matches. The CDR3 covers 17 residues. CDR1 and CDR2 (germline): SGHDN, FVKESK. Here the CDR3 DNA reads TGTGCCAGCAGCCATAATCCGGGACTAGCGGCTCCTAATGAGCAGTTCTTC. Translated, it gives CASSHNPGLAAPNEQFF. Filled out from reference TRBV14 and TRBJ2-1, the complete variable domain reads EAGVTQFPSHSVIEKGQTVTLRCDPISGHDNLYWYRRVMGKEIKFLLHFVKESKQDESGMPNNRFLAERTGGTYSTLKVQPAELEDSGVYFCASSHNPGLAAPNEQFFGPGTRLTVL.

Details on this clone: Other DNA sequences in this specimen translate into the identical CDR3. The V call is TRBV28, the J call TRBJ1-3, with TRBD1 matching 10 bases. Germline-derived CDR1 and CDR2 are MDHEN and SYDVKM. This CDR3 has 15 residues. V dropped 4 bases and J dropped 3; count of bases not matched to a gene: 3. Here the CDR3 reads CASSSTGGSGNTIYF. CDR3 nucleotides: TGTGCCAGCAGTTCGACAGGGGGCAGTGGAAACACCATATATTTT. The complete variable domain, with remaining parts taken from reference TRBV28 and TRBJ1-3, reads DVKVTQSSRYLVKRTGEKVFLECVQDMDHENMFWYRQDPGLGLRLIYFSYDVKMKEKGDIPEGYSVSREKKERFSLILESASTNQTSMYLCASSSTGGSGNTIYFGEGSWLTVV.